These 11 T cell receptor beta chains share one sample of origin, sequenced in a study of T cells after yellow fever vaccination (dated by TCRdb to between 2019 and 2020). The sample's treatment or condition label is to be understood as: live attenuated yellow fever vaccine strain. The protocol used for the library was 5' RACE. The instrument given in TCRdb is Illumina HiSeq 2500. TCRdb applied fastp at Q25 and MiXCR to the public reads, then kept only in-frame beta chains. Here each entry gathers all rows of one CDR3 protein and keeps the most common genes and DNA. In this sample the table shows fewer than 20,000 distinct CDR3 sequences, 4% of which occur a single time. The ten largest clones represent 0.35% to 0.45% of the sample. Sequenced material: PBMCs, either bulk or a sorted T-cell subset (CD4+, CD8+, memory, or dextramer-sorted; not recorded which), taken 15 days after the yellow fever booster vaccination. The receptors here all came from a man younger than 40 who received the YFV17D yellow fever vaccine.

This clonotype was seen ten or more times. The chain carries TRBV7-2 and TRBJ2-7, with 16 bases identical to TRBD2. The CDR3 is 18 residues long. With 6 bases clipped from V and 6 bases from J, the junction kept 14 bases outside the gene matches. Germline CDR1 SGHTA, CDR2 FQGNSA. The CDR3 DNA reads TGTGCCAGCAGGCCCCCCGGGACTAGCGGGAGGGCCTTCGGCGAGCAGTACTTC. It specifies CASRPPGTSGRAFGEQYF.

The CDR3: CASSPPGLAYPYEQYF. Written as DNA, the CDR3 is TGTGCCAGCAGTCCACCGGGACTAGCCTATCCGTACGAGCAGTACTTC. This chain uses TRBV28 with TRBJ2-7; 9 bases agree with TRBD2. CDR3 length equals 16 residues. CDR1 is MDHEN and CDR2 is SYDVKM in the germline V gene. Trimming at V came to 5 bases and at J to 4 bases, leaving 12 bases not matched to a gene.

This clonotype was recorded many times. This chain connects TRBV6-5 to TRBJ2-2, with no clear D. The V end lost 7 bases, the J end lost 3 bases, and 12 bases lay between the germline ends. The CDR3 loop spans 14 amino acids. Germline V gene lookup returns CDR1 MNHEY and CDR2 SVGAGI. CDR3 protein: CASTTDHYTGELFF. The CDR3 nucleotides read TGTGCCAGCACTACGGACCACTACACCGGGGAGCTGTTTTTT.

This clonotype was observed many times. The chain carries TRBV11-2 and TRBJ1-2; no clear D gene. Germline assignment: CDR1 SGHAT and CDR2 FQNNGV. The CDR3 loop spans 12 amino acids. Between the trimmed V and J ends, which lost 5 bases and 8 bases, there was a span of 12 bases. This CDR3 is CASSLMGGGYTF. In nucleotides, the CDR3 is TGTGCCAGCAGCCTCATGGGAGGCGGCTACACCTTC.

This clonotype was seen many times. The V and J genes are TRBV5-1 and TRBJ2-3; D uncertain. The germline CDR1 and CDR2 sequences are SGHRS and YFSETQ. The CDR3 has 12 amino acids. Trimming left V 4 bases short and J 4 bases short, with 7 bases between. DNA of the CDR3: TGCGCCAGCAGCCAAGGGCCAGATACGCAGTATTTT. This translates into CASSQGPDTQYF.

Judged by abundance, this clonotype is medium-sized. This rearrangement joins TRBV7-2 to TRBJ2-7; no definite D call. V lost 4 bases and J lost 3, with 13 bases in between. The CDR3 is 14 amino acids. Germline V CDR1 and CDR2: SGHTA, FQGNSA. The CDR3, as DNA: TGTGCCAGCAGCTATGGGTCAGACCTCTACGAGCAGTACTTC. Its protein product is CASSYGSDLYEQYF.

This clonotype was picked up many times. In DNA form, the CDR3 reads TGTGCCAGCAGCGGCCGGGACAACTACCACGAGCAGTACTTC. The encoded protein is CASSGRDNYHEQYF. The genes are TRBV9 and TRBJ2-7; D is perhaps TRBD1 (6 bases). This CDR3 is built from 14 residues. The germline V gene has CDR1 SGDLS and CDR2 YYNGEE. The ends were cut back, 3 bases at V and 5 bases at J, with 15 bases in the middle.

This clonotype was found many times. The chain joins TRBV5-1 to TRBJ2-3; tentative D call: TRBD1 (5 bases). Per germline, CDR1 SGHRS and CDR2 YFSETQ. This CDR3 is built from 16 residues. The V gene lost 0 bases and the J gene lost 5 bases, with 16 bases spanning the gap. The CDR3 reads CASSLVAGPSLDTQYF. Here the CDR3 DNA reads TGCGCCAGCAGCTTGGTAGCAGGGCCATCTTTAGATACGCAGTATTTT.

This clonotype occurred many times. This CDR3 is CATRGRTEAFF. CDR3 nucleotide sequence: TGTGCCACCCGGGGGCGCACTGAAGCTTTCTTT. This chain joins TRBV12-3 or TRBV12-4 and TRBJ1-1; D may be TRBD1 (6 bases). The V end lost 10 bases, the J end lost 4 bases, and 10 bases lay between the germline ends. The CDR3 runs to 11 residues.

This clonotype has ten or more counts. The chain has TRBV6-5 and TRBJ2-7; 13 nucleotides agree with TRBD2. The V and J ends lost 4 bases and 7 bases, in that order; junction bases with no gene match: 1. This CDR3 is built from 13 residues. CDR1 and CDR2 from the germline V gene are MNHEY and SVGAGI. CDR3 bases: TGTGCCAGCAGTTGGACTAGCGGGGGAGAGCAGTACTTC. This encodes CASSWTSGGEQYF.

This clonotype has ten or more counts. V and J are TRBV20-1 and TRBJ2-3, with 7 bases matching TRBD1. There are 13 residues in the CDR3. CDR1 is DFQATT and CDR2 is SNEGSKA in the germline V gene (reference sequence). V shed 6 bases and J 3 bases; nucleotides not matched to a gene: 6. The chain's CDR3 is CSAILRGTDTQYF. As DNA, the CDR3 is TGCAGTGCGATCCTCAGGGGGACAGATACGCAGTATTTT.